These T cell receptor beta chains were read from a single sample in a study of blood T cell repertoires in COVID-19. The repertoire was sequenced with immunoSEQ multiplex PCR; TCRdb's copy has only in-frame clones and lacks some. The data show 95,000 to 150,000 clones, with almost 90% seen just once and around 0.81% held by the top ten. The specimen sequenced was peripheral blood. Receptors were obtained from a woman aged 45-65 years with active or convalescent COVID-19. CDR3s include the opening cysteine and the closing phenylalanine or tryptophan. D genes are given only for firm matches. For some rows the clone size is stated as once, few or many, or as a class when expanded; others skip it.

>15|TRBV27|-|TRBJ1-1|-
CASSSLGGGTSRAFF
TGTGCCAGCAGTTCCCTGGGCGGAGGGACGTCGAGAGCTTTCTTT
>14|TRBV27|-|TRBJ2-1|TRBD1
CASSLRQGYDEQFF
TGTGCCAGCAGTTTAAGACAGGGGTACGATGAGCAGTTCTTC
>14|TRBV9|-|TRBJ2-7|TRBD2
CASSSGTSGDEQYF
TGTGCCAGCAGCAGCGGGACTAGCGGTGACGAGCAGTACTTC
>14|TRBV28|-|TRBJ2-3|-
CASSSLTRTDTQYF
TGTGCCAGCAGTTCCCTTACGAGGACAGATACGCAGTATTTT
>14|TRBV7-9|few|TRBJ1-1|TRBD1
CASSGRTGNTEAFF
TGTGCCAGCAGCGGCCGGACAGGAAATACCGAAGCTTTCTTT
>15|TRBV5-1|-|TRBJ2-3|-
CASSLTDRVGGTQYF
TGCGCCAGCAGCTTAACCGACAGGGTGGGGGGTACGCAGTATTTT
>14|TRBV28|once|TRBJ1-4|-
CASSTGSRGEKLFF
TGTGCCAGCAGTACGGGGAGTCGCGGTGAAAAACTGTTTTTT
>18|TRBV6-1|once|TRBJ2-7|TRBD2
CASSGFRLAGGSAYEQYF
TGTGCCAGCAGTGGCTTTAGACTAGCGGGAGGGTCAGCCTACGAGCAGTACTTC
>16|TRBV27|-|TRBJ2-1|TRBD2
CASSRSGRPGVNEQFF
TGTGCCAGCAGCCGAAGCGGGAGGCCCGGGGTCAATGAGCAGTTCTTC
>17|TRBV19|-|TRBJ1-5|TRBD1
CASTLPGTEAGNQPQHF
TGTGCCAGTACCCTACCAGGGACAGAAGCAGGCAATCAGCCCCAGCATTTT
>17|TRBV9|-|TRBJ2-1|TRBD2
CASSYSFLGGSGNEQFF
TGTGCCAGCAGCTACTCGTTTTTGGGGGGTAGCGGGAATGAGCAGTTCTTC
>17|TRBV15|-|TRBJ2-1|TRBD2
CATSRGRTSGTYNEQFF
TGTGCCACCAGCAGGGGTAGGACTAGCGGTACCTACAATGAGCAGTTCTTC
>17|TRBV5-4|-|TRBJ1-2|TRBD1
CASSGDRGDEFINGYTF
TGTGCCAGCAGCGGGGACAGGGGGGATGAATTCATTAATGGCTACACCTTC
>13|TRBV5-1|-|TRBJ1-4|-
CASKDGGLEKLFF
TGCGCCAGCAAAGACGGAGGACTTGAAAAACTGTTTTTT
>13|TRBV5-6|-|TRBJ2-5|-
CASSRTDRETQYF
TGTGCCAGCAGCCGGACGGACAGAGAGACCCAGTACTTC
>14|TRBV19|-|TRBJ2-7|-
CASSQTRRSYEQYF
TGTGCCAGTAGCCAGACACGGCGCTCCTACGAGCAGTACTTC
>18|TRBV19|-|TRBJ1-5|TRBD1
CASSTYEMRQGSNQPQHF
TGTGCCAGTAGTACCTACGAGATGAGACAGGGAAGCAATCAGCCCCAGCATTTT
>21|TRBV19|-|TRBJ2-2|TRBD2
CASSIRTPGLAAEWGTGELFF
TGTGCCAGTAGTATCCGCACACCGGGACTAGCGGCCGAATGGGGCACCGGGGAGCTGTTTTTT
>16|TRBV11-2|-|TRBJ1-6|-
CASSLGSAGSGSPLHF
TGTGCCAGCAGCTTAGGATCGGCGGGGTCAGGTTCACCCCTCCACTTT
>16|TRBV7-7|once|TRBJ1-2|-
CASSLDPKAGIYGYTF
TGTGCTAGCAGCTTAGATCCCAAGGCAGGGATCTATGGCTACACCTTC
>15|TRBV4-1|-|TRBJ2-7|TRBD2
CASSSKREGPYEQYF
TGCGCCAGCAGCAGTAAGCGGGAGGGCCCCTACGAGCAGTACTTC
>15|TRBV28|-|TRBJ1-2|-
CASQVSLRVHDGYTF
TGTGCCAGCCAAGTTTCCCTCAGGGTGCATGATGGCTACACCTTC
>15|TRBV30|-|TRBJ1-3|TRBD1
CAWSRSGTGGNTIYF
TGTGCCTGGAGTCGATCCGGGACAGGGGGAAACACCATATATTTT
>15|TRBV6-5|-|TRBJ2-1|TRBD1
CASSFGQGGPNEQFF
TGTGCCAGCAGTTTTGGACAGGGGGGGCCCAATGAGCAGTTCTTC
>13|TRBV18|-|TRBJ1-1|-
CASSLGPPTEAFF
TGTGCCAGCTCATTGGGCCCCCCCACTGAAGCTTTCTTT
>15|TRBV7-6|-|TRBJ2-1|-
CASSLRGPTYNEQFF
TGTGCCAGCAGCTTAAGGGGCCCCACCTACAATGAGCAGTTCTTC
>14|TRBV19|-|TRBJ2-3|-
CASSIGTSRNTQYF
TGTGCCAGTAGTATAGGGACTTCTCGGAATACGCAGTATTTT
>17|TRBV21-1|-|TRBJ2-1|-
CASSKVRRRGRGNEQFF
TGTGCCAGCAGCAAAGTTCGTCGGCGCGGAAGGGGGAATGAGCAGTTCTTC
>15|TRBV21-1|-|TRBJ1-1|-
CASTFNPPWRTEAFF
TGTGCCAGCACCTTCAATCCCCCGTGGAGAACTGAAGCTTTCTTT
>11|TRBV7-6|-|TRBJ2-7|-
CASSSTTEQYF
TGTGCCAGCAGCTCTACTACCGAGCAGTACTTC
>13|TRBV16|-|TRBJ1-2|-
CASSQRADSAYTF
TGTGCCAGCAGCCAAAGGGCGGACTCTGCCTACACCTTC
>15|TRBV6-5|-|TRBJ1-1|TRBD1
CASGEQGASDTEAFF
TGTGCCAGCGGGGAGCAGGGGGCGTCGGACACTGAAGCTTTCTTT
>14|TRBV2|-|TRBJ2-5|-
CASSQGRNQETQYF
TGTGCCAGCAGTCAGGGGCGGAACCAAGAGACCCAGTACTTC
>20|TRBV28|-|TRBJ2-5|TRBD2
CASSFERESSGRGKRGTQYF
TGTGCCAGCAGTTTTGAGCGAGAGTCTAGCGGGAGAGGGAAGCGGGGGACCCAGTACTTC
>11|TRBV20-1|-|TRBJ2-5|-
CSAGGGETQYF
TGCAGTGCAGGAGGGGGCGAGACCCAGTACTTC
>15|TRBV28|-|TRBJ2-2|TRBD2
CASSLLAGSTGELFF
TGTGCCAGCAGTTTACTAGCGGGAAGCACCGGGGAGCTGTTTTTT
>14|TRBV6-5|-|TRBJ2-3|-
CASSYREGTDTQYF
TGTGCCAGCAGCTACAGGGAGGGGACAGATACGCAGTATTTT
>13|TRBV6-1|-|TRBJ2-2|TRBD1
CASSDRDRGELFF
TGTGCCAGCAGTGATAGGGACAGAGGGGAGCTGTTTTTT
>15|TRBV7-8|-|TRBJ2-3|TRBD1
CASSLGQGWADTQYF
TGTGCCAGCAGCTTGGGACAGGGTTGGGCAGATACGCAGTATTTT
>13|TRBV2|-|TRBJ1-2|-
CASSEAVSYGYTF
TGTGCCAGCAGTGAAGCAGTCAGCTATGGCTACACCTTC
>15|TRBV9|-|TRBJ2-3|TRBD2
CASSVAGGRTDTQYF
TGTGCCAGCAGCGTAGCTGGCGGGAGAACAGATACGCAGTATTTT
>15|TRBV21-1|-|TRBJ2-3|-
CASSTGQGVADTQYF
TGTGCCAGCAGCACTGGACAGGGGGTCGCAGATACGCAGTATTTT
>17|TRBV4-1|few|TRBJ1-4|-
CASSRSGYRGPNEKLFF
TGCGCCAGCAGCCGGAGCGGGTATCGGGGCCCTAATGAAAAACTGTTTTTT
>14|TRBV27|-|TRBJ2-3|TRBD2
CASSDTGGLDTQYF
TGTGCCAGCAGTGACACGGGAGGATTAGATACGCAGTATTTT
>19|TRBV5-1|-|TRBJ2-3|TRBD2
CASSPLWLAGTLSTDTQYF
TGCGCCAGCAGCCCGCTGTGGCTAGCGGGAACGCTTAGCACAGATACGCAGTATTTT
>14|TRBV19|-|TRBJ2-3|-
CASSIEGRKDTQYF
TGTGCCAGTAGTATAGAGGGGCGGAAAGATACGCAGTATTTT
>14|TRBV11-3|-|TRBJ2-7|TRBD1
CASSRTGVNYEQYF
TGTGCCAGCAGCCGGACAGGGGTGAACTACGAGCAGTACTTC
>11|TRBV30|-|TRBJ1-3|-
CARRGGNTIYF
TGTGCCCGCCGGGGGGGAAACACCATATATTTT
>15|TRBV11-2|-|TRBJ2-2|TRBD1
CASSLAGQATGELFF
TGTGCCAGCAGCTTAGCAGGACAGGCGACCGGGGAGCTGTTTTTT
>12|TRBV29-1|-|TRBJ2-5|-
CSVRQGGETQYF
TGCAGCGTTAGACAGGGAGGAGAGACCCAGTACTTC
>16|TRBV19|-|TRBJ2-7|-
CASSTWTEYGSYEQYF
TGTGCCAGTAGTACATGGACTGAATATGGATCCTACGAGCAGTACTTC
>15|TRBV6-2/TRBV6-3|few|TRBJ2-1|TRBD2
CASSYATSGYNEQFF
TGTGCCAGCAGTTACGCGACTAGCGGCTACAATGAGCAGTTCTTC
>19|TRBV4-3|-|TRBJ2-6|-
CASSQSPLARASGANVLTF
TGCGCCAGCAGCCAATCGCCACTAGCTCGAGCCTCTGGGGCCAACGTCCTGACTTTC
>14|TRBV5-4|-|TRBJ1-1|TRBD1
CASSLDRGNTEAFF
TGTGCCAGCAGCTTAGACAGGGGGAACACTGAAGCTTTCTTT